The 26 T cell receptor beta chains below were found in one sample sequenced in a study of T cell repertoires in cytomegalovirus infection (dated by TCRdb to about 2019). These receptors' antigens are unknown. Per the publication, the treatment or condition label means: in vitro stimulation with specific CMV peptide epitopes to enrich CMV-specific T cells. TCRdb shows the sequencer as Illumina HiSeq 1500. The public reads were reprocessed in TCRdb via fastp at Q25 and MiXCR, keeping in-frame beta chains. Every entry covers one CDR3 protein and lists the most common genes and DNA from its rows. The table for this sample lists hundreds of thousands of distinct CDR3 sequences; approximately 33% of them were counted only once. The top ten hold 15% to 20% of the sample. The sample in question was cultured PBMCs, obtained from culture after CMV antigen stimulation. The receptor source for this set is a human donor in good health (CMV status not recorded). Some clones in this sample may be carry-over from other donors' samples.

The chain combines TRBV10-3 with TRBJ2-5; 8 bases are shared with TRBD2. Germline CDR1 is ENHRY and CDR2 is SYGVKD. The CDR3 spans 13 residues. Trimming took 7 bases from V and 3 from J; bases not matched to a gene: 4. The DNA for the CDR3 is TGTGCCATCACGCCGGGACTAGAAGAGACCCAGTACTTC. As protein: CAITPGLEETQYF.

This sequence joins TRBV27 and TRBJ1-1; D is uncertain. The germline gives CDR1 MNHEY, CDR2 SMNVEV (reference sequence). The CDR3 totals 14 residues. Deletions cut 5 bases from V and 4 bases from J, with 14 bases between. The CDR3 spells CASSPIGVSTEAFF. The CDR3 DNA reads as TGTGCCAGCAGTCCGATTGGGGTTAGCACTGAAGCTTTCTTT.

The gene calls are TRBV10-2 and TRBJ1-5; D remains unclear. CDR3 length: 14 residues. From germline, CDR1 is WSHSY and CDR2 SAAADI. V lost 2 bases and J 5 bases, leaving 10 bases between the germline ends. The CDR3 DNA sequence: TGCGCCAGCAGTGAGAGTGCAGTCGATCAGCCCCAGCATTTT. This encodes CASSESAVDQPQHF.

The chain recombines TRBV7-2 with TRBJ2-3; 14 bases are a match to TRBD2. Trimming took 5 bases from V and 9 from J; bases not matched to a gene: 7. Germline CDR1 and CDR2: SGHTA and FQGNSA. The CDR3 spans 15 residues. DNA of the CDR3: TGTGCCAGCAGCCCCCAGGGACTAGCGGGGGCAACGCAGTATTTT. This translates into CASSPQGLAGATQYF.

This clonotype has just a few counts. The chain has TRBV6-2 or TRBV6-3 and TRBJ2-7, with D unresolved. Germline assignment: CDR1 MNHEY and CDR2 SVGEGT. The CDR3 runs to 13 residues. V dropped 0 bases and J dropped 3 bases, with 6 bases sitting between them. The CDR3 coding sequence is TGTGCCAGCAGTTACTCGAACATCTACGAGCAGTACTTC. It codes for CASSYSNIYEQYF.

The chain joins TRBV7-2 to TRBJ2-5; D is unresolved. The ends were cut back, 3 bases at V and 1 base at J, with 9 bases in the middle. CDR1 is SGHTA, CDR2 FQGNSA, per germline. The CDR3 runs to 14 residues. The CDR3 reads CASSFEVVQETQYF. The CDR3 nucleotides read TGTGCCAGCAGCTTTGAGGTCGTCCAAGAGACCCAGTACTTC.

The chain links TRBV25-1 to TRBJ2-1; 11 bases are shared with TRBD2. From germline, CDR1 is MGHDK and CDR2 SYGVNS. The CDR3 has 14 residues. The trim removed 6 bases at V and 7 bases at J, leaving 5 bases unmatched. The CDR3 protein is CASRISGGVNEQFF. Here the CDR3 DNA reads TGTGCCAGCAGGATTAGCGGGGGGGTTAATGAGCAGTTCTTC.

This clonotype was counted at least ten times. CDR3 in amino acids: CASSLDGSGVAQYF. CDR3 nucleotides: TGTGCCAGCAGCTTAGATGGTAGCGGGGTAGCGCAGTATTTT. The V and J genes are TRBV7-2 and TRBJ2-3; 8 bases are shared with TRBD2. Germline CDR1 and CDR2: SGHTA and FQGNSA. After removal of 1 base from V and 10 bases from J, the junction contained 7 bases not matched to a gene. The CDR3 extends over 14 amino acids.

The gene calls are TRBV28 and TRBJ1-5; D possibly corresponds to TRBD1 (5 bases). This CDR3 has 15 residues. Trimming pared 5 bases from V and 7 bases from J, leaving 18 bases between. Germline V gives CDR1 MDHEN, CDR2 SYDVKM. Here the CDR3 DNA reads TGTGCCAGCAGTCCCTTCGGGAGGGGAGACCAGCCCCAGCATTTT. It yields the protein CASSPFGRGDQPQHF. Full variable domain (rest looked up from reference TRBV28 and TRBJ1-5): DVKVTQSSRYLVKRTGEKVFLECVQDMDHENMFWYRQDPGLGLRLIYFSYDVKMKEKGDIPEGYSVSREKKERFSLILESASTNQTSMYLCASSPFGRGDQPQHFGDGTRLSIL.

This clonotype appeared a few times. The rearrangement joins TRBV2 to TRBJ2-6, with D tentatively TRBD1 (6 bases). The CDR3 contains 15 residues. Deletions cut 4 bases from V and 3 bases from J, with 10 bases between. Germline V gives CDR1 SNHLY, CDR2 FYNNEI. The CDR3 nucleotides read TGTGCCAGCAGTGCACAGGGCGGTGGGGCCAACGTCCTGACTTTC. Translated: CASSAQGGGANVLTF.

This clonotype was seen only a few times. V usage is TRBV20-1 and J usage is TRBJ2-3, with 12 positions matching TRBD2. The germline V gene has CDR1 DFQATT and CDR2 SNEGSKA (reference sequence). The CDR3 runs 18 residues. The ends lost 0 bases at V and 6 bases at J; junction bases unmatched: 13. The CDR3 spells CSARDRFGLAGINDTQYF. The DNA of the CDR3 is TGCAGTGCTAGAGACCGCTTCGGACTAGCGGGGATCAACGATACGCAGTATTTT.

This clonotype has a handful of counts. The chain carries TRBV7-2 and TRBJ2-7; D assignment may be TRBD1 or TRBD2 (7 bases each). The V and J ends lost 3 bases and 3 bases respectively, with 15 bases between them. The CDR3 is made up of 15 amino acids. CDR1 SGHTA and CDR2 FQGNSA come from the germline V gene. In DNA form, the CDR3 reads TGTGCCAGCAGCTTCCAGGGGGGGGGGGACTACGAGCAGTACTTC. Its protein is CASSFQGGGDYEQYF.

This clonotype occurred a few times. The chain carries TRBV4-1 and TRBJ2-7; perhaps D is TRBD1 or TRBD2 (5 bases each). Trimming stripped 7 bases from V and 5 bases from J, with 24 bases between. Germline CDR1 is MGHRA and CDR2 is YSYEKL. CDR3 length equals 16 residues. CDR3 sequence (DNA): TGCGCCAGCACGCTCCGATTCCGGGACCCCGGGGACGAGCAGTACTTC. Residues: CASTLRFRDPGDEQYF.

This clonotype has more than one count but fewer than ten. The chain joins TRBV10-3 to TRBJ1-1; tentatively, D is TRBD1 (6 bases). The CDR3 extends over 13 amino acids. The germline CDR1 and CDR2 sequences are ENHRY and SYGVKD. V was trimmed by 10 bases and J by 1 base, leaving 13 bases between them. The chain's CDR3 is CASTGSENTEAFF. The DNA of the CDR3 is TGTGCCAGTACAGGGTCCGAGAACACTGAAGCTTTCTTT.

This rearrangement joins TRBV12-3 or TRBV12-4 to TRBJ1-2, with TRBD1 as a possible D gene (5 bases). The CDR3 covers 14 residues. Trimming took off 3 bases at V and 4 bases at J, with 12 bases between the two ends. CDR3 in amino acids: CASSFGGESYGYTF. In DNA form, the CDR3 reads TGTGCCAGCAGTTTTGGGGGAGAGAGCTATGGCTACACCTTC.

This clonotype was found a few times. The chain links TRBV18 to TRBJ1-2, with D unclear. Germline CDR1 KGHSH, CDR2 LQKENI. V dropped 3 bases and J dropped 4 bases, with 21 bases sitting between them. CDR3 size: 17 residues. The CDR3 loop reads CASSPPPDLARVYGYTF. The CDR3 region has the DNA TGTGCCAGCTCACCTCCCCCGGACCTAGCTAGGGTCTATGGCTACACCTTC.

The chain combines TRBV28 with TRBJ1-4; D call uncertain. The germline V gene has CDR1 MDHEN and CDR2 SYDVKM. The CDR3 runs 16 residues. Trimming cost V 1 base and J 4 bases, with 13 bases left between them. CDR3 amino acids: CASSLFRRWGNEKLFF. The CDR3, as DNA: TGTGCCAGCAGTTTATTCCGCAGGTGGGGTAATGAAAAACTGTTTTTT.

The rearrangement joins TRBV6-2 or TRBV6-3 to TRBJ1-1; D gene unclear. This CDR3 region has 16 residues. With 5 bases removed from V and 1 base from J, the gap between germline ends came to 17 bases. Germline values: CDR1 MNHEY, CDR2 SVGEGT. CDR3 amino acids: CASSHPYVPGNTEAFF. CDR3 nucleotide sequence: TGTGCCAGCAGTCACCCTTATGTCCCCGGGAACACTGAAGCTTTCTTT.

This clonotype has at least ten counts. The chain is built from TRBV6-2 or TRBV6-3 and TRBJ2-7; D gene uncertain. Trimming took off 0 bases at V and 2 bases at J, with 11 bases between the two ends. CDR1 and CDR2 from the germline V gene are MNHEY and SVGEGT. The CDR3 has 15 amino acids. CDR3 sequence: CASSYSSGQPYEQYF. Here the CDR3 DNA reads TGTGCCAGCAGTTACTCGAGTGGGCAACCCTACGAGCAGTACTTC.

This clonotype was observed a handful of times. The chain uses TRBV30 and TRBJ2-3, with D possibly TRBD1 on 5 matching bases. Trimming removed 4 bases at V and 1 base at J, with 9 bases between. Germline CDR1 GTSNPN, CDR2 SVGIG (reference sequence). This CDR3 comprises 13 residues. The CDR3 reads CAWTLQGTDTQYF. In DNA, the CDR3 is TGTGCCTGGACTCTACAGGGCACAGATACGCAGTATTTT.

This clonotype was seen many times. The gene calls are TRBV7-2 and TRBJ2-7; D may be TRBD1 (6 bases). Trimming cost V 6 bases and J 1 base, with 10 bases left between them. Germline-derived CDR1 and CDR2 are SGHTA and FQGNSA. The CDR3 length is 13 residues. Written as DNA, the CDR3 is TGTGCCAGCAGTACTGGACAGTCCTACGAGCAGTACTTC. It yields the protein CASSTGQSYEQYF. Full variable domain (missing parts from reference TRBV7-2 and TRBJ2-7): GAGVSQSPSNKVTEKGKDVELRCDPISGHTALYWYRQSLGQGLEFLIYFQGNSAPDKSGLPSDRFSAERTGGSVSTLTIQRTQQEDSAVYLCASSTGQSYEQYFGPGTRLTVT.

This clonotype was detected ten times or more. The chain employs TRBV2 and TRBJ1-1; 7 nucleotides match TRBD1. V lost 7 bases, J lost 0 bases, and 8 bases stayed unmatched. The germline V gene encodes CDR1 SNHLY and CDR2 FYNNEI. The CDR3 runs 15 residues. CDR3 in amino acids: CASNPQGPMNTEAFF. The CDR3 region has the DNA TGTGCCAGCAACCCACAGGGGCCCATGAACACTGAAGCTTTCTTT.

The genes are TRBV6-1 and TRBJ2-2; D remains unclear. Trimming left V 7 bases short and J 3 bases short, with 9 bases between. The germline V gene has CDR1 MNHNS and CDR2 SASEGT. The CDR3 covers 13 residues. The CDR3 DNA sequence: TGTGCCAGCATCAATATATACACCGGGGAGCTGTTTTTT. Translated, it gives CASINIYTGELFF.

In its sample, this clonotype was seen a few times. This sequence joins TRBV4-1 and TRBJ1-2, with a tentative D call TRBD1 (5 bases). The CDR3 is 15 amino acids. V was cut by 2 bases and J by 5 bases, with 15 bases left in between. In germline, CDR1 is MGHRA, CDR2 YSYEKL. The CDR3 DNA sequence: TGCGCCAGCAGCCAACCGGGAGGGACGGATTATGGCTACACCTTC. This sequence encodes CASSQPGGTDYGYTF.

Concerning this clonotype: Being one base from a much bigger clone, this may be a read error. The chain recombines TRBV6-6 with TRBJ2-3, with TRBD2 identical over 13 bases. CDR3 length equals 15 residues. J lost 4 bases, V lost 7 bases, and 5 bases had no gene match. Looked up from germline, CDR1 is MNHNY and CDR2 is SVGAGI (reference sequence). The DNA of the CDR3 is TGTGCCAGCAACGGACTAGCGGGAGCCCCAGATACGCAGTATTTT. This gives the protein CASNGLAGAPDTQYF.

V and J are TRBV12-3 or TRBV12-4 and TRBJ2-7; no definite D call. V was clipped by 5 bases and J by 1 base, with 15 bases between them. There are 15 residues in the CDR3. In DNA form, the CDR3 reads TGTGCCAGCAGTGAAGGCTCTCGGTCTTCCTACGAGCAGTACTTC. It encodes CASSEGSRSSYEQYF.